This is a list of T cell receptor beta chains from one sample in a study of cytomegalovirus exposure and HLA in healthy donors. Assay used: immunoSEQ multiplex PCR; TCRdb lists only in-frame clones, some missing. The data contain under 200,000 clones, around 81% of them singletons. The specimen sequenced was PBMCs. Receptors were obtained from a woman in her 30s in good health and CMV-seropositive. CDR3s include the opening cysteine and the closing phenylalanine or tryptophan. The order of the fields is V gene, J gene, clone size, D gene, CDR3 DNA, CDR3 protein. A D gene is named only where the DNA matches it firmly. A row's size may be missing; if present it is once, few, many or a size class.

>TRBV7-2|TRBJ2-5|NA|TRBD2
TGTGCCAGCAGCTTTCAGCGGGGGGGCCTTGAGACCCAGTACTTC
CASSFQRGGLETQYF
>TRBV30|TRBJ2-1|NA|NA
TGTGCCTGGAGTGAGAGGGGGGGCTACAATGAGCAGTTCTTC
CAWSERGGYNEQFF
>TRBV25-1|TRBJ1-4|few|NA
TGTGCCAGCAGTATCCGTAATGAAAAACTGTTTTTT
CASSIRNEKLFF
>TRBV10-3|TRBJ1-1|once|TRBD1
TGTGCCATCAGGGACAGGGGGACTGAAGCTTTCTTT
CAIRDRGTEAFF
>TRBV6-6|TRBJ2-7|NA|TRBD2
TGTGCCAGCAGCGAGGGGAGGGGCCGAACCTACGAGCAGTACTTC
CASSEGRGRTYEQYF
>TRBV5-6|TRBJ1-1|NA|TRBD1
TGTGCCAGCAGCCGCGACAGGGAGCAAGCTTTCTTT
CASSRDREQAFF
>TRBV27|TRBJ1-5|NA|TRBD1
TGTGCCAGCAGTTCCGGGACAGGGATTAGCAATCAGCCCCAGCATTTT
CASSSGTGISNQPQHF
>TRBV5-5|TRBJ1-4|NA|NA
TGTGCCAGCAGCTTGGCGGGGAATGAAAAACTGTTTTTT
CASSLAGNEKLFF
>TRBV7-9|TRBJ2-5|few|TRBD2
TGTTCCAGCAGTACGGGACTAGCTCTTCAGACCCAGTACTTC
CSSSTGLALQTQYF
>TRBV19|TRBJ2-6|NA|TRBD1
TGTGCCAGTAGTAAATGGGGACAGGGGAGATCTGGGGCCAACGTCCTGACTTTC
CASSKWGQGRSGANVLTF
>TRBV27|TRBJ1-5|few|NA
TGTGCCAGCAGACCTTCAGGGGCCCTAGCCCTCAATCAGCCCCAGCATTTT
CASRPSGALALNQPQHF
>TRBV5-4|TRBJ2-7|NA|TRBD2
TGTGCCAGCAGCCTCGGACTAGCGGGAGTCGAAGGCGAGCAGTACTTC
CASSLGLAGVEGEQYF
>TRBV10-2|TRBJ2-1|NA|NA
TGCGCCAGCAGTGAGTCAGGGGGGGACCGAGGGCAGTTCTTC
CASSESGGDRGQFF
>TRBV18|TRBJ1-1|NA|TRBD1
TGTGCCAGCTACAGGGGGCTCACTGAAGCTTTCTTT
CASYRGLTEAFF
>TRBV6-5|TRBJ2-7|NA|NA
TGTGCCAGCAGTTACGGCGTCAGGGACTACGAGCAGTACTTC
CASSYGVRDYEQYF
>TRBV7-9|TRBJ2-1|NA|TRBD2
TGTGCCAGCAGCTTAAGCGGTAGCGGGAGTCATGAGCAGTTCTTC
CASSLSGSGSHEQFF
>TRBV6-1|TRBJ1-3|NA|TRBD1
TGTGCCAGCAGGGGACAGCGGGCTGGAAACACCATATATTTT
CASRGQRAGNTIYF
>TRBV9|TRBJ1-3|NA|NA
TGTGCCAGCAGCGGGAAACAGGGCACGATGGCTGGAAACACCATATATTTT
CASSGKQGTMAGNTIYF
>TRBV2|TRBJ1-1|NA|TRBD1
TGTGCCAGTGGGACAGGGGAGAACACTGAAGCTTTCTTT
CASGTGENTEAFF
>TRBV18|TRBJ1-5|NA|TRBD1
TGTGCCAGCTCACCATTGGGACAGAGGGGTCAGCCCCAGCATTTT
CASSPLGQRGQPQHF
>TRBV5-4|TRBJ2-4|once|TRBD1
TGTGCCAGCAGCTTGGCCTCAGGGGGCGACATTCAGTACTTC
CASSLASGGDIQYF
>TRBV6-1|TRBJ2-7|NA|NA
TGTGCCAGCACTCTCGTCGGCACAGGCAGCTACGAGCAGTACTTC
CASTLVGTGSYEQYF
>TRBV7-9|TRBJ2-5|NA|TRBD2
TGTGCCAGCAGCTTAGGGACTAGCGGACAAGAGACCCAGTACTTC
CASSLGTSGQETQYF
>TRBV29-1|TRBJ2-7|NA|NA
TGCAGCGTTGACCGTGGGGGGGCCCACGAGCAGTACTTC
CSVDRGGAHEQYF
>TRBV2|TRBJ1-1|once|NA
TGTGCCAGCAGTGAAGTCGTGAACACTGAAGCTTTCTTT
CASSEVVNTEAFF
>TRBV7-2|TRBJ1-5|NA|NA
TGTGCCAGCAGCTCAGGTATTCAGCCCCAGCATTTT
CASSSGIQPQHF
>TRBV10-2|TRBJ2-2|NA|TRBD1
TGCGCCAGCATTTCGTTTAGGGACAGGGTCCCCGGGGAGCTGTTTTTT
CASISFRDRVPGELFF
>TRBV18|TRBJ2-3|NA|TRBD1
TGTGCCAGCTCACGAGGAACTTCCGGGACAGGGACAGATACGCAGTATTTT
CASSRGTSGTGTDTQYF
>TRBV20-1|TRBJ2-3|NA|NA
TGCAGTGCCGGGGTCACAGATACGCAGTATTTT
CSAGVTDTQYF
>TRBV19|TRBJ2-2|once|NA
TGTGCCAGTAGTGGACAGTACACCGGGGAGCTGTTTTTT
CASSGQYTGELFF
>TRBV5-1|TRBJ2-5|NA|TRBD1
TGCGCCAGCAGCGACCAGGGACAGATATTAGGGGAGACCCAGTACTTC
CASSDQGQILGETQYF
>TRBV18|TRBJ2-7|NA|TRBD1
TGTGCCAGCTCACTGGGACAGGGTTCCTACGAGCAGTACTTC
CASSLGQGSYEQYF
>TRBV10-3|TRBJ1-5|NA|NA
TGTGCCACGCTCCCGGTGGGCAATCAGCCCCAGCATTTT
CATLPVGNQPQHF
>TRBV2|TRBJ2-3|NA|TRBD2
TGTGCCAGCGTTTTCGGGACTAGCCTCAGAGATACGCAGTATTTT
CASVFGTSLRDTQYF
>TRBV29-1|TRBJ1-1|NA|TRBD1
TGCAGCGTTGAACAAATGTCAGGGGGGAGGGCTTTCTTT
CSVEQMSGGRAFF
>TRBV7-8|TRBJ2-1|NA|TRBD2
TGTGCCAGCAGCTCAAGCGGGAGGGTCAACAATGAGCAGTTCTTC
CASSSSGRVNNEQFF
>TRBV27|TRBJ1-2|NA|NA
TGTGCCAGCAGTTTAAACAGGGCAAGCGGCTACACCTTC
CASSLNRASGYTF